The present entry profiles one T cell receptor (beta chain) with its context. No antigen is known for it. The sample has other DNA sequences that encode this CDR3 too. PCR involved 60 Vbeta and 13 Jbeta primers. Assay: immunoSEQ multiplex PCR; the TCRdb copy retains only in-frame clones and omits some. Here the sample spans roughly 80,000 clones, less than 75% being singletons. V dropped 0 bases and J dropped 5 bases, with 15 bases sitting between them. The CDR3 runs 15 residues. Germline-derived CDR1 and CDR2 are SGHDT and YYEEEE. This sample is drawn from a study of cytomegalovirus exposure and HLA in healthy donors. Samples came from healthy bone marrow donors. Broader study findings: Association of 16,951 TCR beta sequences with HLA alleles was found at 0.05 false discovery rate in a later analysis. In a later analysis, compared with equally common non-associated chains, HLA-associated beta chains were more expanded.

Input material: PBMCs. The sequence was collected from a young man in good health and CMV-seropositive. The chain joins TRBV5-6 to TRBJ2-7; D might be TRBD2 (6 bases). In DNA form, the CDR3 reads TGTGCCAGCAGCTTGGTCATACGCCGCGGGGACGAGCAGTACTTC. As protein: CASSLVIRRGDEQYF. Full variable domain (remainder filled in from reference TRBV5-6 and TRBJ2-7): DAGVTQSPTHLIKTRGQQVTLRCSPKSGHDTVSWYQQALGQGPQFIFQYYEEEERQRGNFPDRFSGHQFPNYSSELNVNALLLGDSALYLCASSLVIRRGDEQYFGPGTRLTVT.